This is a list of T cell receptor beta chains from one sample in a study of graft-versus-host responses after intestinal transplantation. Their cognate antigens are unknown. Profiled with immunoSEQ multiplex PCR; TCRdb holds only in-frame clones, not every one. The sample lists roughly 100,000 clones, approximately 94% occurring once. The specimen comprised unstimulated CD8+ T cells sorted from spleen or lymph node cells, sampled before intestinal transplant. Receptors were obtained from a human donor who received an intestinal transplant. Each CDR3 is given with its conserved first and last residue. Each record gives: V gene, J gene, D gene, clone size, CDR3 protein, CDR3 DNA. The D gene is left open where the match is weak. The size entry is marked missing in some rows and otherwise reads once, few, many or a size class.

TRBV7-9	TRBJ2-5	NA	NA	CASSRTGNPQETQYF	TGTGCCAGCAGCAGAACCGGGAACCCACAAGAGACCCAGTACTTC
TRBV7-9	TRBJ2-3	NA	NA	CASSSPPNADTQYF	TGTGCCAGCAGCTCTCCACCTAACGCAGATACGCAGTATTTT
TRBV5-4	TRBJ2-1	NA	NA	CASSLADQGEDEQFF	TGTGCCAGCAGCTTGGCCGACCAGGGTGAGGATGAGCAGTTCTTC
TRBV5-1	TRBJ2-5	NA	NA	CASLTQETQYF	TGCGCCAGCTTGACCCAAGAGACCCAGTACTTC
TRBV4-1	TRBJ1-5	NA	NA	CASSQDGGFDQPQHF	TGCGCCAGCAGCCAAGATGGCGGGTTCGATCAGCCCCAGCATTTT
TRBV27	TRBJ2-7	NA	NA	CASSFTATYEQYF	TGTGCCAGCAGTTTCACAGCCACCTACGAGCAGTACTTC
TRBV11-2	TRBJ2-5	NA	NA	CASRERDHSRGTQYF	TGTGCCAGCAGAGAAAGGGACCACAGCCGAGGGACCCAGTACTTC
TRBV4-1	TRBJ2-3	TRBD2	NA	CASSQVTSGGTDTQYF	TGCGCCAGCAGCCAAGTGACTAGCGGGGGAACAGATACGCAGTATTTT
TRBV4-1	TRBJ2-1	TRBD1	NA	CASSLRDREGNEQFF	TGCGCCAGCAGCCTCCGGGACAGGGAGGGCAATGAGCAGTTCTTC
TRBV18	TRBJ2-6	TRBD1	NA	CASSPYPGQGISGANVLTF	TGTGCCAGCTCACCTTATCCGGGACAGGGTATCTCCGGGGCCAACGTCCTGACTTTC
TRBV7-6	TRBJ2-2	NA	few	CASSGLLTGELFF	TGTGCCAGCAGCGGACTCCTCACCGGGGAGCTGTTTTTT
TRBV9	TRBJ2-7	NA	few	CASSDSGGGVYEQYF	TGTGCCAGCAGCGATAGTGGGGGGGGCGTGTACGAGCAGTACTTC